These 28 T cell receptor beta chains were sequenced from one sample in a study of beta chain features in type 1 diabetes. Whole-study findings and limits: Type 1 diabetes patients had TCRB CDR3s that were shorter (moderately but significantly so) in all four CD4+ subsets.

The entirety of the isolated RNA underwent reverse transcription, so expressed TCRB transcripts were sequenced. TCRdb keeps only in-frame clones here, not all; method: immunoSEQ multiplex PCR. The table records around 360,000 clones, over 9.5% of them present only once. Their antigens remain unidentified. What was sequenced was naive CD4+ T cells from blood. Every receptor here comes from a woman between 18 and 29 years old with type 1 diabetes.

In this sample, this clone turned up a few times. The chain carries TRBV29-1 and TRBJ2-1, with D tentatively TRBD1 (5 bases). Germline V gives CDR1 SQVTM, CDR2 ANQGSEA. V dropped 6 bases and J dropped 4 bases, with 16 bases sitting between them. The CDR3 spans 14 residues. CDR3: CSVRTTLTYNEQFF. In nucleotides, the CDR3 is TGCAGCGTGAGGACAACACTCACGTACAATGAGCAGTTCTTC.

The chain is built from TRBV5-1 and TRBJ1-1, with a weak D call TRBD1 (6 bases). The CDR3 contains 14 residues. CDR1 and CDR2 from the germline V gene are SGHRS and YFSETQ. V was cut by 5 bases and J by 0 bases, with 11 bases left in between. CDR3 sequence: CASRPQGMNTEAFF. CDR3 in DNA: TGCGCCAGCAGACCCCAGGGGATGAACACTGAAGCTTTCTTT.

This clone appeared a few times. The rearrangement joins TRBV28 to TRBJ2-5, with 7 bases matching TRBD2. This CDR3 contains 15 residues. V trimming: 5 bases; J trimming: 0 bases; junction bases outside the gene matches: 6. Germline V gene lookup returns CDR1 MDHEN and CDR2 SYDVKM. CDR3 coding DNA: TGTGCCAGCAGTCCCTACCTAGCGGACCAAGAGACCCAGTACTTC. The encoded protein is CASSPYLADQETQYF.

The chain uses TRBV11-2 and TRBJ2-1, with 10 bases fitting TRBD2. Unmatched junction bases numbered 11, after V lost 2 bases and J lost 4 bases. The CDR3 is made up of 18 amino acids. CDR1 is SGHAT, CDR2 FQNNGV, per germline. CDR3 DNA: TGTGCCAGCAGCTTAAGGCGTAAGGCTAGCGGGAGATACAATGAGCAGTTCTTC. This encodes CASSLRRKASGRYNEQFF. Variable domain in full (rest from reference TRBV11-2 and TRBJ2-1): EAGVAQSPRYKIIEKRQSVAFWCNPISGHATLYWYQQILGQGPKLLIQFQNNGVVDDSQLPKDRFSAERLKGVDSTLKIQPAKLEDSAVYLCASSLRRKASGRYNEQFFGPGTRLTVL.

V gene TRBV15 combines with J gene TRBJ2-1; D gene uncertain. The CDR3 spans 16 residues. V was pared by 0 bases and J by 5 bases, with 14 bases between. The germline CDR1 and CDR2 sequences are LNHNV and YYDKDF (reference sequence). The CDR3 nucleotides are TGTGCCACCAGCAGAGATACTCCCGGTGTTCACAATGAGCAGTTCTTC. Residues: CATSRDTPGVHNEQFF.

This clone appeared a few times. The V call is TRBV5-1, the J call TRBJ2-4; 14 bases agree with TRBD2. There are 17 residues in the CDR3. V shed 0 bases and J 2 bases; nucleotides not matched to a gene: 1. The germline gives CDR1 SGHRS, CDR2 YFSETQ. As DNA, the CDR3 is TGCGCCAGCAGCTTGGGGACTAGCGGGGGGTCCAAAAACATTCAGTACTTC. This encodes CASSLGTSGGSKNIQYF.

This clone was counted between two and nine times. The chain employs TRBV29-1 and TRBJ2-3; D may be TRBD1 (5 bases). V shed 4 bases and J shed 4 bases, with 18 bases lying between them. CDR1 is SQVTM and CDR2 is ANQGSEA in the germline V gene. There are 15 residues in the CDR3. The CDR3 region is CSVVAGPFRSDTQYF. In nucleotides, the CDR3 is TGCAGCGTTGTGGCAGGGCCTTTTAGGTCAGATACGCAGTATTTT.

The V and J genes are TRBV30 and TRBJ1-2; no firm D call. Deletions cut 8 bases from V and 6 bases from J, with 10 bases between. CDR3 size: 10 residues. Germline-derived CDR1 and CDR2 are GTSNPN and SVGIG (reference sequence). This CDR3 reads CAKSGDGYTF. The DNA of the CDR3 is TGTGCCAAAAGCGGGGATGGCTACACCTTC.

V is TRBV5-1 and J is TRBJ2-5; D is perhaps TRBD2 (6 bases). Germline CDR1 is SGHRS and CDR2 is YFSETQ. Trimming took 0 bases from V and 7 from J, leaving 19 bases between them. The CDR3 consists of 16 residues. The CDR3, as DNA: TGCGCCAGCAGCTTGGCGGAGGGATGGACCCCAGGGACCCAGTACTTC. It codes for CASSLAEGWTPGTQYF.

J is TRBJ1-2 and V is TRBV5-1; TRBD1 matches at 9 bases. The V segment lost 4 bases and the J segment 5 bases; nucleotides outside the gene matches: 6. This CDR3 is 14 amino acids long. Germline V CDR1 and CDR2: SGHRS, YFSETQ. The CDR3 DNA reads TGCGCCAGCAGCCCCAGAGGACAGGGGTATGGCTACACCTTC. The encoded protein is CASSPRGQGYGYTF.

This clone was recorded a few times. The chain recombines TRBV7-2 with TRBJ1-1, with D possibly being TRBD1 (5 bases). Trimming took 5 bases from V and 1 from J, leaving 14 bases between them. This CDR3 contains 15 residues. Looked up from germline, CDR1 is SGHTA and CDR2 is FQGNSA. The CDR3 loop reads CASSPGKGRNTEAFF. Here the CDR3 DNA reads TGTGCCAGCAGCCCGGGTAAGGGGCGGAACACTGAAGCTTTCTTT.

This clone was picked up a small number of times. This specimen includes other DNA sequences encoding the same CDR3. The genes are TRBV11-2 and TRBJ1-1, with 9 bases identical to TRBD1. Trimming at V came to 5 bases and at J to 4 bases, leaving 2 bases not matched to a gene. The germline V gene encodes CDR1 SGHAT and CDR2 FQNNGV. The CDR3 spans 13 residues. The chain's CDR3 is CASSLTGGTEAFF. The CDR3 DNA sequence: TGTGCCAGCAGCCTGACAGGGGGCACTGAAGCTTTCTTT.

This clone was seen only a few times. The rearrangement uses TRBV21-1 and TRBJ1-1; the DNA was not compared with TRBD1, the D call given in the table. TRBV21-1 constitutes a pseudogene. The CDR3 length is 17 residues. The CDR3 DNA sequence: TGTGCCAGCAGCAAATGGGATCAGGGGGCGTGGAACACTGAAGCTTTCTTT. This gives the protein CASSKWDQGAWNTEAFF.

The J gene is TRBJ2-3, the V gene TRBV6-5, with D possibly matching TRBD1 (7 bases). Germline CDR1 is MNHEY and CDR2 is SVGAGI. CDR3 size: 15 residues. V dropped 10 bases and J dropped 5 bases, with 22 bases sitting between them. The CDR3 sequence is CATLPFGQGGDTQYF. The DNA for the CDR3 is TGTGCCACACTTCCCTTTGGGCAGGGGGGAGATACGCAGTATTTT.

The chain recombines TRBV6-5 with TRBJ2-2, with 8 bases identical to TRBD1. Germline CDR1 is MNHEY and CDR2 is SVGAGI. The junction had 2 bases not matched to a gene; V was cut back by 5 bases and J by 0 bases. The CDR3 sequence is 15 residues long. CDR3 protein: CASSQQGANTGELFF. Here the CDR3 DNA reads TGTGCCAGCAGTCAACAGGGGGCGAACACCGGGGAGCTGTTTTTT.

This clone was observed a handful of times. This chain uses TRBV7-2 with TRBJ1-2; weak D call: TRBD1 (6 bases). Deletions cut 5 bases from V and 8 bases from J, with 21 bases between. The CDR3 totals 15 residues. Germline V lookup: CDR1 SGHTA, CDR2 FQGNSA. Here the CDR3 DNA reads TGTGCCAGCAGCCCCCGCTCAGGGGATGGGCGAGGCTACACCTTC. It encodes CASSPRSGDGRGYTF.

CDR3 in amino acids: CASSGQGLGKNIQYF. DNA for the CDR3: TGTGCCAGCAGTGGACAGGGATTGGGCAAAAACATTCAGTACTTC. This sequence joins TRBV25-1 and TRBJ2-4, with 7 bases that match TRBD1. The CDR3 consists of 15 residues. CDR1 is MGHDK and CDR2 is SYGVNS in the germline V gene. Unmatched junction bases numbered 6, after V lost 4 bases and J lost 3 bases.

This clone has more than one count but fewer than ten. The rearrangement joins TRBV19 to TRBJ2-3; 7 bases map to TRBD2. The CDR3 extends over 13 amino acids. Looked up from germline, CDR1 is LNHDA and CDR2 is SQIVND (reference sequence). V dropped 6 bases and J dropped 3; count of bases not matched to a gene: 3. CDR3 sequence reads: CASSGRITDTQYF. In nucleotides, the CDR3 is TGTGCCAGTAGCGGGAGGATAACAGATACGCAGTATTTT. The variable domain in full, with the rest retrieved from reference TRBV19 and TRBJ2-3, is DGGITQSPKYLFRKEGQNVTLSCEQNLNHDAMYWYRQDPGQGLRLIYYSQIVNDFQKGDIAEGYSVSREKKESFPLTVTSAQKNPTAFYLCASSGRITDTQYFGPGTRLTVL.

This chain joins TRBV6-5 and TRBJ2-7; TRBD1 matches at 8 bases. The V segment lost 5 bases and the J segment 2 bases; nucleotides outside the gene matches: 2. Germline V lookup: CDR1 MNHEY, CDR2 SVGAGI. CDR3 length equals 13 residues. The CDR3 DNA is TGTGCCAGCAGTCGGACAGGGCCCTACGAGCAGTACTTC. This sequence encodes CASSRTGPYEQYF.

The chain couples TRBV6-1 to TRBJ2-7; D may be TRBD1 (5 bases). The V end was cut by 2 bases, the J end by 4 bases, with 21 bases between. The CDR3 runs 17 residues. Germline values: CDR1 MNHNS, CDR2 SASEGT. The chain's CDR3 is CASSEPPGQAGPYEQYF. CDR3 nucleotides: TGTGCCAGCAGTGAACCCCCTGGACAAGCAGGGCCATACGAGCAGTACTTC.

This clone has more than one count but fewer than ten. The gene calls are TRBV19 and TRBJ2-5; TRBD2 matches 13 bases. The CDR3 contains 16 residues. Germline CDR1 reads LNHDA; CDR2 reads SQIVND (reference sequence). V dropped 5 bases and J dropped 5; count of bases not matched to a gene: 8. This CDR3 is CASSSRTSGSTETQYF. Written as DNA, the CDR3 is TGTGCCAGTAGTTCCAGGACTAGCGGGAGTACTGAGACCCAGTACTTC.

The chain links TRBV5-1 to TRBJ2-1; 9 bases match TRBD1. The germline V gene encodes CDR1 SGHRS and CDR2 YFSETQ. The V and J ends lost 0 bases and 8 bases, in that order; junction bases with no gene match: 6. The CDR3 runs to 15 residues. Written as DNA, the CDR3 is TGCGCCAGCAGCTTGGAGGGACAGGGCCTCGATGAGCAGTTCTTC. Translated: CASSLEGQGLDEQFF.

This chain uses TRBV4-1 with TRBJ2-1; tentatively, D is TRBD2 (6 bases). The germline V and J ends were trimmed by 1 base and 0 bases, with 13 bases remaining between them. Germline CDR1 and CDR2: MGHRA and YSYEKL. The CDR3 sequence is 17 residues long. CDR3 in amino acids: CASSQAIVGSSYNEQFF. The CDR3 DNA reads TGCGCCAGCAGCCAAGCGATAGTCGGGAGCTCCTACAATGAGCAGTTCTTC.

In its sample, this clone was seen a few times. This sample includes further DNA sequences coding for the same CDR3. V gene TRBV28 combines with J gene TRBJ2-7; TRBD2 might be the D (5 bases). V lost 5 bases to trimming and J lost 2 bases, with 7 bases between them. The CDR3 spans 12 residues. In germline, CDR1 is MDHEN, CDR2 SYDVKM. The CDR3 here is CASSRGTYEQYF. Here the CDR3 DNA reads TGTGCCAGCAGTAGAGGGACCTACGAGCAGTACTTC.

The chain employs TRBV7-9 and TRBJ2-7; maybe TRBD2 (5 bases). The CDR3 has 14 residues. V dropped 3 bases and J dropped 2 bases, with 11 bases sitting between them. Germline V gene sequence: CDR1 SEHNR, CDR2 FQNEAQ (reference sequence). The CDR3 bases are TGTGCCAGCAGCTTGAACGCCGGGACCTACGAGCAGTACTTC. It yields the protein CASSLNAGTYEQYF.

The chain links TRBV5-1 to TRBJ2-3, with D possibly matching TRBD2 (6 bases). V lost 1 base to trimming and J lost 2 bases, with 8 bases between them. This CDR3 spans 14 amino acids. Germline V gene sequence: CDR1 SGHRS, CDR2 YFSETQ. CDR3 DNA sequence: TGCGCCAGCAGCTTGCGGGGGACCACAGATACGCAGTATTTT. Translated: CASSLRGTTDTQYF. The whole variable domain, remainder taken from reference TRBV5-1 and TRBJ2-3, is KAGVTQTPRYLIKTRGQQVTLSCSPISGHRSVSWYQQTPGQGLQFLFEYFSETQRNKGNFPGRFSGRQFSNSRSEMNVSTLELGDSALYLCASSLRGTTDTQYFGPGTRLTVL.

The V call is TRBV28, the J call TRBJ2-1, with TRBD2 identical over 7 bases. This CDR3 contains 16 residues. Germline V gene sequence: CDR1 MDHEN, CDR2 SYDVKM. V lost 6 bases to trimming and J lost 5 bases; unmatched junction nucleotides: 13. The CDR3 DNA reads TGTGCCAGCAGCCCTCCGCTTGCGACTAGCCACAATGAGCAGTTCTTC. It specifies CASSPPLATSHNEQFF.

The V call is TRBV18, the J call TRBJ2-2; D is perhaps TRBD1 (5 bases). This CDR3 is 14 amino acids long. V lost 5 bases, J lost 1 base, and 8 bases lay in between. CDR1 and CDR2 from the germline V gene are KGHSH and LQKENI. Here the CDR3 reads CASSVDRNTGELFF. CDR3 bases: TGTGCCAGCTCAGTAGACAGGAACACCGGGGAGCTGTTTTTT.